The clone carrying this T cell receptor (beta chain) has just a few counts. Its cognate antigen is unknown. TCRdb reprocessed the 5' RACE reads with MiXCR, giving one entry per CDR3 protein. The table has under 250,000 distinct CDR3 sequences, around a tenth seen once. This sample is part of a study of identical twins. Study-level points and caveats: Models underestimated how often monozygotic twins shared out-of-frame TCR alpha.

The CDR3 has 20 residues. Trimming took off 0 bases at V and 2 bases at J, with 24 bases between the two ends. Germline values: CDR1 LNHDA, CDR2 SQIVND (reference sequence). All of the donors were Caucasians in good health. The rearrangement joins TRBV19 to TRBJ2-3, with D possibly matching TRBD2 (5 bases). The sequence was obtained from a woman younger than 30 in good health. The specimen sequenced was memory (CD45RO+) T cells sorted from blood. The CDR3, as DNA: TGTGCCAGTAGTATAGAGGGAGCATCGGGAACACGAGACTTCACAGATACGCAGTATTTT. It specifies CASSIEGASGTRDFTDTQYF.